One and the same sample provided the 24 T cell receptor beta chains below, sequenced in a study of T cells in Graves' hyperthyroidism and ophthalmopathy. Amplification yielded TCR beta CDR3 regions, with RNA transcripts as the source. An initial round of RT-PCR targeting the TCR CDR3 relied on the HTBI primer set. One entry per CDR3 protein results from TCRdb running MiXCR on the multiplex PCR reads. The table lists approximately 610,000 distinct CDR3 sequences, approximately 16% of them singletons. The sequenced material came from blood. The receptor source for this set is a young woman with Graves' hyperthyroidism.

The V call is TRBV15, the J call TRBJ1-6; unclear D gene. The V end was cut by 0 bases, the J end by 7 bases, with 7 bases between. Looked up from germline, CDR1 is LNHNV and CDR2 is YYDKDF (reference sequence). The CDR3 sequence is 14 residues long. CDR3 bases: TGTGCCACCAGCAGAGACCCTGAGAATTCACCCCTCCACTTT. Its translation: CATSRDPENSPLHF.

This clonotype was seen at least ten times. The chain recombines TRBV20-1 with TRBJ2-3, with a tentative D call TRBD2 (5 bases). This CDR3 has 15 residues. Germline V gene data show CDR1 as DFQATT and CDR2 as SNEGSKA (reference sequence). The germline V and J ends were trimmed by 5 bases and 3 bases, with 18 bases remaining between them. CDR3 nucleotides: TGCAGTGCTGAGCCTTATGGAGGATCAACAGATACGCAGTATTTT. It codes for CSAEPYGGSTDTQYF.

The CDR3 sequence: CATSDYPTSLRDEQFF. CDR3 bases: TGTGCCACCAGTGATTACCCCACCTCCCTTAGGGATGAGCAGTTCTTC. The gene calls are TRBV24-1 and TRBJ2-1; D is unresolved. Germline V gene lookup returns CDR1 KGHDR and CDR2 SFDVKD. The CDR3 loop spans 16 amino acids. Between the trimmed V and J ends, which lost 2 bases and 8 bases, there was a span of 18 bases.

Written as DNA, the CDR3 is TGTGCCAGCGGAGTAGGAGGGAACTATCAGCCCCAGCATTTT. This gives the protein CASGVGGNYQPQHF. The rearrangement joins TRBV3-1 to TRBJ1-5; the D is unclear. Deletions cut 8 bases from V and 5 bases from J, with 16 bases between. Germline values: CDR1 LGHDT, CDR2 YNNKEL (reference sequence). This CDR3 has 14 residues.

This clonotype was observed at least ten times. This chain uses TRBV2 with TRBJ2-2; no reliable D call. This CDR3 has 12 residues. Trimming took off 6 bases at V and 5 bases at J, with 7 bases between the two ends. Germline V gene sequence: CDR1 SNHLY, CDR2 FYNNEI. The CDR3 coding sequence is TGTGCCAGCAGGGTAGGGACCGGGGAGCTGTTTTTT. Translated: CASRVGTGELFF. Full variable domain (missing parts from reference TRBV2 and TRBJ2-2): EPEVTQTPSHQVTQMGQEVILRCVPISNHLYFYWYRQILGQKVEFLVSFYNNEISEKSEIFDDQFSVERPDGSNFTLKIRSTKLEDSAMYFCASRVGTGELFFGEGSRLTVL.

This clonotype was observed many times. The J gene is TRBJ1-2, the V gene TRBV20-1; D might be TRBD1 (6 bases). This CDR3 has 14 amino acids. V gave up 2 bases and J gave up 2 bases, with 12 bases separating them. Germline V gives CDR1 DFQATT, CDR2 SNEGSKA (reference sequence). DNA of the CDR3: TGCAGTGCTAGAAGGACAGAGAGAAACTATGGCTACACCTTC. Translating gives CSARRTERNYGYTF.

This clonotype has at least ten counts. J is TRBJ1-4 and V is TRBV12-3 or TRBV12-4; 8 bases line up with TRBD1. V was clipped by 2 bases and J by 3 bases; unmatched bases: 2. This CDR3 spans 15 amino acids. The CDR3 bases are TGTGCCAGCAGTTTAAAGGGACAGGCTAATGAAAAACTGTTTTTT. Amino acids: CASSLKGQANEKLFF.

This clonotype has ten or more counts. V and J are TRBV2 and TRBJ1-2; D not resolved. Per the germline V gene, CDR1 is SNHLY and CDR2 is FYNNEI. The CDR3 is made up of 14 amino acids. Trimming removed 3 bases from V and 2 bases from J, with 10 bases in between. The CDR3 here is CASSDSRRNYGYTF. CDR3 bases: TGTGCCAGCAGTGACTCTAGGAGGAACTATGGCTACACCTTC. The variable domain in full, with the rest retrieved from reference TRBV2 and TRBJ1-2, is EPEVTQTPSHQVTQMGQEVILRCVPISNHLYFYWYRQILGQKVEFLVSFYNNEISEKSEIFDDQFSVERPDGSNFTLKIRSTKLEDSAMYFCASSDSRRNYGYTFGSGTRLTVV.

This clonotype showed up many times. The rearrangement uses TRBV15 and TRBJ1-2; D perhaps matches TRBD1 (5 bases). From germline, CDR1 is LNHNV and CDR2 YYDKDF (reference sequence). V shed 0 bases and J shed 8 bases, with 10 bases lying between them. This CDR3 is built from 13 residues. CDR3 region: CATSRDWGKGYTF. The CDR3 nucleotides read TGTGCCACCAGCAGAGACTGGGGGAAGGGCTACACCTTC.

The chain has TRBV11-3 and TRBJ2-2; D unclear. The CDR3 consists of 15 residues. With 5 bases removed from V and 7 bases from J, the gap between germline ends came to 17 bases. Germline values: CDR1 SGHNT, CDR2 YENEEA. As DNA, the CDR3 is TGTGCCAGCAGCCCAATAGCTTCTGGCATCGGGGAGCTGTTTTTT. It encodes CASSPIASGIGELFF.

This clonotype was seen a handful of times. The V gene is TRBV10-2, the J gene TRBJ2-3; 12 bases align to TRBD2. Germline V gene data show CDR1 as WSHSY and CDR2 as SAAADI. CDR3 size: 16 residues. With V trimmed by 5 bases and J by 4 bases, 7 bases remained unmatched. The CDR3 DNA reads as TGCGCCAGCAGTACAACTAGCGGGGGGCTACCAGATACGCAGTATTTT. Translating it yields CASSTTSGGLPDTQYF.

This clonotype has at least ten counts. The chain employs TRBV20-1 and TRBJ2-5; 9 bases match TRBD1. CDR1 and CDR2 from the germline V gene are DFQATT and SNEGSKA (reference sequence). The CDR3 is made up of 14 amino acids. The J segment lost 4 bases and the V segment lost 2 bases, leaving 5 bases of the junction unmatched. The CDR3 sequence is CSARSTGGGETQYF. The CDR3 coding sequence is TGCAGTGCTAGATCGACAGGGGGTGGAGAGACCCAGTACTTC.

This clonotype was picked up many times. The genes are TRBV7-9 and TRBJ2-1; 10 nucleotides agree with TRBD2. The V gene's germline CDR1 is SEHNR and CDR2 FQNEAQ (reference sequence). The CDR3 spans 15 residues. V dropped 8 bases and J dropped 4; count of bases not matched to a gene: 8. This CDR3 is CASGQSGRGYNEQFF. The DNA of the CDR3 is TGTGCCAGCGGCCAAAGCGGGAGGGGGTACAATGAGCAGTTCTTC.

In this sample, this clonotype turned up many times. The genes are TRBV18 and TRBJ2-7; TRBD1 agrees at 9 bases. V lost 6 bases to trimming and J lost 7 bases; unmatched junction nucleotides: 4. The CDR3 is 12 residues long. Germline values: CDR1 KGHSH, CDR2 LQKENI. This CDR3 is CASSGDRAEQYF. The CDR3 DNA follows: TGTGCCAGCTCCGGGGACAGGGCAGAGCAGTACTTC.

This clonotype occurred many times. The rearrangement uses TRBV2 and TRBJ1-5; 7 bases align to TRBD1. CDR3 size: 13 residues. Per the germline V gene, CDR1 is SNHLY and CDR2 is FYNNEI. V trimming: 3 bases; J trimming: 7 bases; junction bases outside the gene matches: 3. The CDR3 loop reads CASSDDRDQPQHF. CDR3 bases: TGTGCCAGCAGTGACGACAGGGACCAGCCCCAGCATTTT.

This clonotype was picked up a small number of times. The CDR3 sequence is CAWGGVRETQYF. CDR3 nucleotides: TGTGCCTGGGGAGGGGTGAGAGAGACCCAGTACTTC. The chain couples TRBV30 to TRBJ2-5; a weak D match, TRBD2 (6 bases). The CDR3 runs to 12 residues. CDR1 and CDR2 (germline): GTSNPN, SVGIG (reference sequence). Trimming took off 5 bases at V and 4 bases at J, with 11 bases between the two ends.

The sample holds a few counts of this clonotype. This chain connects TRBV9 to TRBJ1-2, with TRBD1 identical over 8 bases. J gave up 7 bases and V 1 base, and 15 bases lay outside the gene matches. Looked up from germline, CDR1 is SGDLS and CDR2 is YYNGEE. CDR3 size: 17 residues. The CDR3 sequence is CASSVSGAGGGFGGYTF. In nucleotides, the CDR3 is TGTGCCAGCAGCGTATCCGGGGCAGGGGGCGGATTCGGTGGCTACACCTTC.

The CDR3 DNA is TGTGCCAGCAGCTTGGAGGTCGAACTCACTGAAGCTTTCTTT. Residues: CASSLEVELTEAFF. V and J are TRBV7-9 and TRBJ1-1, with no clear D. This CDR3 has 14 residues. Trimming took off 3 bases at V and 4 bases at J, with 12 bases between the two ends. Germline CDR1 reads SEHNR; CDR2 reads FQNEAQ (reference sequence).

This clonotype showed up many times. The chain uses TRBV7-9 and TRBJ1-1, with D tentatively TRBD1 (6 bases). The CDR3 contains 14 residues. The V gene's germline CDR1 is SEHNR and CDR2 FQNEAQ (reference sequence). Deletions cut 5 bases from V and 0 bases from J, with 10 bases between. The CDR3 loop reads CASSNRDLNTEAFF. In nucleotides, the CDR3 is TGTGCCAGCAGCAACAGGGATTTGAACACTGAAGCTTTCTTT.

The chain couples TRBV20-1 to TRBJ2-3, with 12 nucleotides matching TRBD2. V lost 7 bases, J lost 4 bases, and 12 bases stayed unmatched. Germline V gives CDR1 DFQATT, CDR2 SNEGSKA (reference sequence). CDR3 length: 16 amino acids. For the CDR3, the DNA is TGCAGTGTTAAGAGGGCTAGCGGGAGGGCCGCAGATACGCAGTATTTT. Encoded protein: CSVKRASGRAADTQYF.

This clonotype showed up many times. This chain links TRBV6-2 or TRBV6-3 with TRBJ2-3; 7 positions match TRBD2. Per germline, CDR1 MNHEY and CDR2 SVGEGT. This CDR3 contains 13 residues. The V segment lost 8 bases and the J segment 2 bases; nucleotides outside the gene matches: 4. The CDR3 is CASGAGDTDTQYF. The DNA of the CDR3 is TGTGCCAGCGGCGCGGGGGACACAGATACGCAGTATTTT.

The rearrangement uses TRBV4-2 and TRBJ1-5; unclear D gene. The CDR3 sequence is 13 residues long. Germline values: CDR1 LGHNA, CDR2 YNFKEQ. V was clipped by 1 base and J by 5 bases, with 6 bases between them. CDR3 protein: CASSQALDQPQHF. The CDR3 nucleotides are TGTGCCAGCAGCCAAGCCCTAGATCAGCCCCAGCATTTT.

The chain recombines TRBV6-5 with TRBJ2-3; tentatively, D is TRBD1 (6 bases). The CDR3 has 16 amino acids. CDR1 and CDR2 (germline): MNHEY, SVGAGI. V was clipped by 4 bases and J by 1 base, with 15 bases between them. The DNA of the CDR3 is TGTGCCAGCAGTTCCGGGTGGGGGCGCGGCACAGATACGCAGTATTTT. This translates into CASSSGWGRGTDTQYF.

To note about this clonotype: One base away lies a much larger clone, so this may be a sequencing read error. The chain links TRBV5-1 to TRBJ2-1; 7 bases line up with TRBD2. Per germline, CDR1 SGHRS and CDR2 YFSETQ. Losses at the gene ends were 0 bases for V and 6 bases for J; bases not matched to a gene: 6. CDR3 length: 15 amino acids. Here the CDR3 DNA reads TGCGCCAGCAGCTTGGGGTCTAGCGGCTGCAATGAGCAGTTCTTC. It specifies CASSLGSSGCNEQFF. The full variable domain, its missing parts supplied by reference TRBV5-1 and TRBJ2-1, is KAGVTQTPRYLIKTRGQQVTLSCSPISGHRSVSWYQQTPGQGLQFLFEYFSETQRNKGNFPGRFSGRQFSNSRSEMNVSTLELGDSALYLCASSLGSSGCNEQFFGPGTRLTVL.